A selection of T cell receptor beta chains follows, all from one sample in a study of response to subunit inactivated influenza vaccine. TCRdb reanalysed the RT-PCR reads using MiXCR and keeps one entry per CDR3 protein. The table includes 750,000 to 850,000 distinct CDR3 sequences, 15% to 20% detected once. Sequenced here: PBMCs from blood, sampled 4 to 6 days after vaccination. Source of these receptors: a man aged 45 to 65 who received an inactivated influenza vaccine. Both conserved end residues are part of each CDR3.

J	V	CDR3
TRBJ1-5	TRBV5-1	CASSREAGYNQPQHF
TRBJ2-6	TRBV7-2	CASSSQTVSGANVLTF
TRBJ2-1	TRBV29-1	CSAGTRVNEQFF
TRBJ1-1	TRBV6-2/TRBV6-3	CASSYYPTGEYRRRATEAFF
TRBJ2-7	TRBV4-2	CASSQDLVATSGRYEQYF
TRBJ2-3	TRBV12-3/TRBV12-4	CASSLARWATDTQYF
TRBJ2-5	TRBV7-2	CASNRQGLGQETQYF
TRBJ2-3	TRBV20-1	CSARDIAGETDTQYF
TRBJ2-7	TRBV11-2	CASSLIMVGPGEGYEQYF
TRBJ2-3	TRBV7-2	CASSYLAGQGLDTQYF
TRBJ2-3	TRBV6-1	CASSLKAGNLNTQYF
TRBJ2-1	TRBV7-8	CASSFRPNIYNEQFF
TRBJ1-6	TRBV7-8	CASSLEGAWNYNSPLHF
TRBJ2-3	TRBV12-3/TRBV12-4	CASSSRGARTDTQYF
TRBJ2-5	TRBV29-1	CSVDGLAGGEETQYF
TRBJ2-3	TRBV10-3	CAISRTSGDTDTQYF
TRBJ2-3	TRBV2	CASTPGPNTDTQYF
TRBJ2-1	TRBV11-2	CASSFGPSLFF
TRBJ2-3	TRBV7-9	CASSLADWTPDTQYF
TRBJ2-1	TRBV28	CASSLQRAHNNEQFF
TRBJ2-2	TRBV4-3	CASEDRANTGELFF
TRBJ1-4	TRBV4-3	CASSQDPIGDEKLFF
TRBJ1-2	TRBV18	CASSFSPGTGADGYTF
TRBJ2-7	TRBV5-1	CASSTGQTKYEQYF
TRBJ2-5	TRBV20-1	CSARLLDNQETQYF
TRBJ2-5	TRBV29-1	CSVEHGQETQYF